A single sample is the source of the 15 T cell receptor beta chains below, sequenced in a study of blood T cell repertoires in COVID-19. Here immunoSEQ multiplex PCR was the method, and the copy in TCRdb shows in-frame clones only, minus some. The sample yields roughly 260,000 clones, less than 85% seen once. Sequences were obtained from peripheral blood. The receptors here all came from a woman of 80 years or more with active or convalescent COVID-19.

The chain links TRBV30 to TRBJ1-5; TRBD1 is a possible D gene (5 bases). Germline CDR1 is GTSNPN and CDR2 is SVGIG (reference sequence). V lost 1 base and J lost 2, with 9 bases in between. The CDR3 has 14 amino acids. In DNA, the CDR3 is TGTGCCTGGAGTGCAGGGTCGGGCAATCAGCCCCAGCATTTT. It encodes CAWSAGSGNQPQHF. Supplemented by reference TRBV30 and TRBJ1-5, the full variable domain reads SQTIHQWPATLVQPVGSPLSLECTVEGTSNPNLYWYRQAAGRGLQLLFYSVGIGQISSEVPQNLSASRPQDRQFILSSKKLLLSDSGFYLCAWSAGSGNQPQHFGDGTRLSIL.

The chain joins TRBV30 to TRBJ2-1; 7 bases match TRBD2. The V gene end was trimmed by 0 bases and the J gene end by 9 bases; junction bases not matched to a gene: 5. CDR3 size: 13 residues. CDR1 is GTSNPN and CDR2 is SVGIG in the germline V gene (reference sequence). The CDR3 is CAWSVISGGEQFF. DNA of the CDR3: TGTGCCTGGAGTGTGATTTCGGGGGGTGAGCAGTTCTTC.

This sequence joins TRBV3-1 (or the pseudogene TRBV3-2) and TRBJ2-7; a weak D match, TRBD2 (7 bases). V gave up 8 bases and J gave up 3 bases, with 14 bases separating them. Germline-derived CDR1 and CDR2 are LGHDT and YNNKEL (reference sequence). The CDR3 totals 13 residues. Written as DNA, the CDR3 is TGTGCCAGCGGGGGGGACAACGGCTACGAGCAGTACTTC. Translation: CASGGDNGYEQYF.

This clone was picked up one time. The rearrangement joins TRBV19 to TRBJ1-6, with a possible D match to TRBD1 (5 bases). V gave up 4 bases and J gave up 7 bases, with 8 bases separating them. Germline lookup yields CDR1 LNHDA and CDR2 SQIVND (reference sequence). The CDR3 loop spans 13 amino acids. The CDR3 region has the DNA TGTGCCAGTAGTAGCAGGGAAAATTCACCCCTCCACTTT. Amino acids: CASSSRENSPLHF.

This clone was seen only once. The V and J genes are TRBV9 and TRBJ2-1; 10 nucleotides align to TRBD1. CDR1 and CDR2 (germline): SGDLS, YYNGEE. V gave up 3 bases and J gave up 3 bases; unmatched junction bases: 6. The CDR3 has 16 residues. This chain's CDR3 is CASSARTGGNYNEQFF. CDR3 coding DNA: TGTGCCAGCAGCGCAAGGACAGGGGGGAACTACAATGAGCAGTTCTTC.

This clone was found once. The chain uses TRBV9 and TRBJ2-5; 11 nucleotides align to TRBD2. This CDR3 contains 16 residues. V lost 1 base and J lost 2; bases outside the gene matches: 4. Germline V gives CDR1 SGDLS, CDR2 YYNGEE. CDR3 region: CASSVTSGSTQETQYF. CDR3 sequence (DNA): TGTGCCAGCAGCGTAACTAGCGGGAGTACACAAGAGACCCAGTACTTC.

The rearrangement links TRBV7-2 to TRBJ2-2; D remains unclear. Trimming stripped 4 bases from V and 3 bases from J, with 6 bases between. The CDR3 runs 13 residues. Germline V gene data show CDR1 as SGHTA and CDR2 as FQGNSA. CDR3 protein: CASSSQHTGELFF. CDR3 in DNA: TGTGCCAGCAGCTCACAGCACACCGGGGAGCTGTTTTTT.

This chain uses TRBV19 with TRBJ2-7, with 11 bases fitting TRBD2. The germline CDR1 and CDR2 sequences are LNHDA and SQIVND (reference sequence). The V and J ends lost 6 bases and 2 bases, in that order; junction bases with no gene match: 9. The CDR3 runs 16 residues. The CDR3 loop reads CASRALGTSGTYEQYF. The CDR3 nucleotides are TGTGCCAGTAGGGCCCTAGGGACTAGCGGAACCTACGAGCAGTACTTC.

This chain links TRBV6-5 with TRBJ1-5; D perhaps matches TRBD1 (5 bases). The CDR3 consists of 15 residues. CDR1 and CDR2 from the germline V gene are MNHEY and SVGAGI. V gave up 5 bases and J gave up 0 bases, with 11 bases separating them. In nucleotides, the CDR3 is TGTGCCAGCAGTCGACAGCCCTATAGCAATCAGCCCCAGCATTTT. Translating it yields CASSRQPYSNQPQHF.

The rearrangement links TRBV7-2 to TRBJ1-3; maybe TRBD1 (5 bases). This CDR3 has 17 residues. Germline CDR1 reads SGHTA; CDR2 reads FQGNSA. The germline V and J ends were trimmed by 1 base and 0 bases, with 13 bases remaining between them. This CDR3 is CASSLGITGDSGNTIYF. Written as DNA, the CDR3 is TGTGCCAGCAGCTTAGGAATTACAGGAGACTCTGGAAACACCATATATTTT.

In this sample, this clone turned up a few times. The CDR3 sequence: CASSYEGQLYGYTF. The CDR3 DNA follows: TGTGCCAGCAGTTACGAGGGACAGCTCTATGGCTACACCTTC. The chain couples TRBV6-5 to TRBJ1-2; 7 nucleotides line up with TRBD1. The trim removed 2 bases at V and 4 bases at J, leaving 4 bases unmatched. Germline CDR1 reads MNHEY; CDR2 reads SVGAGI. The CDR3 contains 14 residues.

This sequence joins TRBV19 and TRBJ2-7, with TRBD1 matching 9 bases. Germline-derived CDR1 and CDR2 are LNHDA and SQIVND (reference sequence). V dropped 4 bases and J dropped 0; count of bases not matched to a gene: 7. The CDR3 covers 16 residues. This chain's CDR3 is CASSTPRDRASYEQYF. CDR3 coding DNA: TGTGCCAGTAGTACCCCCCGGGACAGGGCCTCCTACGAGCAGTACTTC. The entire variable domain, with the rest obtained from reference TRBV19 and TRBJ2-7, is as follows: DGGITQSPKYLFRKEGQNVTLSCEQNLNHDAMYWYRQDPGQGLRLIYYSQIVNDFQKGDIAEGYSVSREKKESFPLTVTSAQKNPTAFYLCASSTPRDRASYEQYFGPGTRLTVT.

This clone has a single count. The genes are TRBV5-8 and TRBJ1-4, with TRBD1 matching 7 bases. The CDR3 extends over 14 amino acids. Trimming cost V 3 bases and J 8 bases; bases outside gene matches: 7. Germline V gene data show CDR1 as SGHTS and CDR2 as YDEGEE. CDR3 nucleotide sequence: TGTGCCAGCAGCTCCCGAGCAGGGGGGGAAAAACTGTTTTTT. Its translation is CASSSRAGGEKLFF.

This clone was counted a single time. The chain is built from TRBV4-1 and TRBJ1-1, with 7 bases identical to TRBD1. V dropped 2 bases and J dropped 0; count of bases not matched to a gene: 6. Germline loops: CDR1 MGHRA, CDR2 YSYEKL. CDR3 size: 16 residues. CDR3 bases: TGCGCCAGCAGCCAACAGATGACAGGGATGAACACTGAAGCTTTCTTT. Its protein product is CASSQQMTGMNTEAFF.

In its sample, this clone was seen many times. This rearrangement joins TRBV4-2 to TRBJ2-3; perhaps TRBD2 as D (6 bases). This CDR3 comprises 16 residues. CDR1 is LGHNA and CDR2 is YNFKEQ in the germline V gene. V was trimmed by 1 base and J by 7 bases, leaving 18 bases between them. The DNA of the CDR3 is TGTGCCAGCAGCCAAGTGGGCGGGATGGGGGTGAATACGCAGTATTTT. Amino acids: CASSQVGGMGVNTQYF.